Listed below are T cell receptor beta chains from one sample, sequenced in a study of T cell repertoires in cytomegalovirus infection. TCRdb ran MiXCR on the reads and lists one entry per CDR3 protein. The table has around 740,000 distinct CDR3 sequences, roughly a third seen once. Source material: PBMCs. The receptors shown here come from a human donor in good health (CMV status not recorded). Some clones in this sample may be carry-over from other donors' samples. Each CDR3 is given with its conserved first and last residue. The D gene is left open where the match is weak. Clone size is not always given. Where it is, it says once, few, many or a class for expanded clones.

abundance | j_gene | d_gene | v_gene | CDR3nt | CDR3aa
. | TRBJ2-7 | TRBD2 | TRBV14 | TGTGCCAGCAGCCACCTGGGACTAGCGGACTACGAGCAGTACTTC | CASSHLGLADYEQYF
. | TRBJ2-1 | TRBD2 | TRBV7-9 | TGTGCCAGCAGCCCACAGGATAGCGGGACACTCGGCTTCGGCAATGAGCAGTTCTTC | CASSPQDSGTLGFGNEQFF
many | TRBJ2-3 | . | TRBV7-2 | TGTGCCAGCAGCTTATCGCTGACAGATACGCAGTATTTT | CASSLSLTDTQYF
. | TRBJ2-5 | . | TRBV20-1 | TGCAGTGCTATTTCGGGGAGTTCTTCTTCGGAGACCCAGTACTTC | CSAISGSSSSETQYF
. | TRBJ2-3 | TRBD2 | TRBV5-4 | TGTGCCAGCAGCTTGGTGATAGCGGGAAGCACAGATACGCAGTATTTT | CASSLVIAGSTDTQYF
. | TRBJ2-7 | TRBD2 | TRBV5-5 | TGTGCCAGCAGCTGGACTAGCGGATCCTACGAGCAGTACTTC | CASSWTSGSYEQYF
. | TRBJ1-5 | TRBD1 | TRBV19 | TGTGCCAGTAGTATCTTTGACAGGGCCAATCAGCCCCAGCATTTT | CASSIFDRANQPQHF
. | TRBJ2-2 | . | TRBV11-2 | TGTGACAGCAGCTTTTTGGATCCTCCGAACACCGGGGAGCTGTTTTTT | CDSSFLDPPNTGELFF
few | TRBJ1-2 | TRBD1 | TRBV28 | TGTGCCAGCAGTTCTCCCGCGGACAGGTTTAACTATGGCTACACCTTC | CASSSPADRFNYGYTF
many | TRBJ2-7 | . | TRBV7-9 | TGTGCCAGCTCCACAACTCTCTCCTACGAGCAGTACTTC | CASSTTLSYEQYF
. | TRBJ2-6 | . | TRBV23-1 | TGCGCCAGCAGTCAGACTTCCCGGTTGTCTGGGGCCAACGTCCTGACTTTC | CASSQTSRLSGANVLTF
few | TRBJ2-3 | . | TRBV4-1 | TGCGCCAGCAGTGGCCAGGGTGATGATACGCAGTATTTT | CASSGQGDDTQYF
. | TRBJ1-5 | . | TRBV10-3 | TGTGCCATCAGTGAGACAGGGAATCAGCCCCAGCATTTT | CAISETGNQPQHF
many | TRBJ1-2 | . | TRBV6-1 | TGTGCCAGCAGCAACGAACCGGTCAACTATGGCTACACCTTC | CASSNEPVNYGYTF
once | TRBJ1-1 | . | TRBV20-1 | TGCAGTTCTCCCCCGGGGGACTCGAACACTGAAGCTTTCTTT | CSSPPGDSNTEAFF
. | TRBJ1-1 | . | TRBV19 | TGTGCCAGTAGTATAAAAACAACCTTGAACACTGAAGCTTTCTTT | CASSIKTTLNTEAFF
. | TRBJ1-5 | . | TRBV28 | TGTGCCAGCAGCCGGGGCTTGGGTCAGCCCCAGCATTTT | CASSRGLGQPQHF
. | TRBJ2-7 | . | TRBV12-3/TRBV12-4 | TGTGCCAGCAGTTTAGCGCTGGGGGGGCACTCCTACGAGCAGTACTTC | CASSLALGGHSYEQYF
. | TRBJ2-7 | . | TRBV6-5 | TGTGCCAGCAGTTACGGGAGAGGGCTGAGCTCCTACGAGCAGTACTTC | CASSYGRGLSSYEQYF
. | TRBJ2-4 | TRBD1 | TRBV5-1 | TGCGCCAGCAGCTTGACAGGGGCGGACATTCAGTACTTC | CASSLTGADIQYF
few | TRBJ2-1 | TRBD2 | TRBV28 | TGTGCCAGCAGGGAGACTAGCGGGAATGAGCAGTTCTTC | CASRETSGNEQFF
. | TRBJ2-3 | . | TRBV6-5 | TGTACCAGCAGCCGCCCGACGGCCGGCGGCACAGATACGCAGTATTTT | CTSSRPTAGGTDTQYF
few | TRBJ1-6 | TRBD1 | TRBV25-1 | TGTGCCAGCAGTGACAGAAGGACAGGGAGGGATTCACCCCTCCACTTT | CASSDRRTGRDSPLHF
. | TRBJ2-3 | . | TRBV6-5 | TGTGCCAGCAGTTACTCGATTCAGGGGACGAGCACAGATACGCAGTATTTT | CASSYSIQGTSTDTQYF
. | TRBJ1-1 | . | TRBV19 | TGTGCCAGTAGTATAAGGGGGGGGTCGAGACAGAAGAACACTGAAGCTTTCTTT | CASSIRGGSRQKNTEAFF
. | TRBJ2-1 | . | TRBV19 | TGTGCCAGTAGTAAGCGAAGACAGGGTAGCGGGGTCTCCTACAATGAGCAGTTCTTC | CASSKRRQGSGVSYNEQFF
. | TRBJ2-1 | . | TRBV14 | TGTGCCAGCAGCCTCGTCCTTCCGGGACGAAATAATGAGCAGTTCTTC | CASSLVLPGRNNEQFF
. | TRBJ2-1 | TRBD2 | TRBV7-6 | TGTGCCAGCAGCCAAGCGGGAGGGTCCATTTATGGTGAGCAGTTCTTC | CASSQAGGSIYGEQFF
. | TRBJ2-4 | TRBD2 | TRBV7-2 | TGTGCCAGCAGCTTTACTAGCGGGGGCATAGCCAAAAACATTCAGTACTTC | CASSFTSGGIAKNIQYF
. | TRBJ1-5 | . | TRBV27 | TGTGCCCGCAGTTTACAGGTTAGCAATCAGCCCCAGCATTTT | CARSLQVSNQPQHF
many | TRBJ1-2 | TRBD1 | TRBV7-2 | TGTGCCAGCAGCGCGTTACAGGGGGCTGGTGGCTACACCTTC | CASSALQGAGGYTF
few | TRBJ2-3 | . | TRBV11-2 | TGTGCCAGCAGCTTGTCTAAGATCACAGATACGCAGTATTTT | CASSLSKITDTQYF
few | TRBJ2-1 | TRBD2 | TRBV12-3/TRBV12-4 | TGTGCCAGCAGGGAGACTAGCGGGAGAATATTCTACAATGAGCAGTTCTTC | CASRETSGRIFYNEQFF
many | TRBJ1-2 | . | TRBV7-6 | TGTGCCAGCAGCCCCCTGCTTGGGGGGTCAAGCGGCTACACCTTC | CASSPLLGGSSGYTF
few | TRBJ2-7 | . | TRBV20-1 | TGCAGTGCTCACCAGCCGATAAACTCCTACGAGCAGTACTTC | CSAHQPINSYEQYF
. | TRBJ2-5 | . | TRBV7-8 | TGTGCCAGCAAGGAGGGGGGGGGGATTCAAGAGACCCAGTACTTC | CASKEGGGIQETQYF
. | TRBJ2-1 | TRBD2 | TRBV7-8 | TGTGCCAGCAGCCGGGGACTAGCGGGGTTTGGTGAGCAGTTCTTC | CASSRGLAGFGEQFF
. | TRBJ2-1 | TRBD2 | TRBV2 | TGTGCCAGCAGCCGAGTACTAGCGGGTTACAATGAGCAGTTCTTC | CASSRVLAGYNEQFF
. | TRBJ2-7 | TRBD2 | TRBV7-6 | TGTGCTAGCGGGGGGACTTTCTCTCGGCCGCGGTCCTACGAGCAGTACTTC | CASGGTFSRPRSYEQYF
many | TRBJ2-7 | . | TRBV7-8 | TGTGCCAGCAGCTCAGGGATCGACGAGCAGTACTTC | CASSSGIDEQYF
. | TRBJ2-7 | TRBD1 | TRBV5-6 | TGTGCCAGCAGCACCTCCGGGACAGCGGCCGTAGAGCAGTACTTC | CASSTSGTAAVEQYF
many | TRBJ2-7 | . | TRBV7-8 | TGTGCCACCTCCGAGGGGAACTACGAGCAGTACTTC | CATSEGNYEQYF
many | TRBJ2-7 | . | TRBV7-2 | TGTGCCAGCAGCCAACATAAGGGTGAGACACCTCTCCTCGAGCAGTACTTC | CASSQHKGETPLLEQYF
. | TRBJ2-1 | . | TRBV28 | TGTGCCAGTAAACGGGGCGGGAACAATGAGCAGTTCTTC | CASKRGGNNEQFF
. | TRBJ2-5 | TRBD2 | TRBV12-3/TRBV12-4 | TGTGCCAGCAGTCATACTAGCGTCCAAGAGACCCAGTACTTC | CASSHTSVQETQYF
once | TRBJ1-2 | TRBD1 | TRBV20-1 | TGCAGTGCTAGTCCGCCGGACAGGGGTAACTATGGCTACACCTTC | CSASPPDRGNYGYTF
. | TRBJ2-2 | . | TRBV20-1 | TGCAGTGCTAGTGACTGGGAGACGAACACCGGGGAGCTGTTTTTT | CSASDWETNTGELFF
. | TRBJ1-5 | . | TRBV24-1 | TGTGCCACCAGTGATTTTTCGGGAAATCAGCCCCAGCATTTT | CATSDFSGNQPQHF
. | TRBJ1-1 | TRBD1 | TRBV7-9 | TGTGCCAGCAGCTTAGAAGACAGGGTTGTAGGGCCTTTCTTT | CASSLEDRVVGPFF
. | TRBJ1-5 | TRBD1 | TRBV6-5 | TGTGCCAGCAGGTCCGGGACAGGGCGGTATCAGCCCCAGCATTTT | CASRSGTGRYQPQHF
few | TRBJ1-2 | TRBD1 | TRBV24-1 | TGTGCCACCAGTGATTCGGGACAGGGGGCTGATCGCTATGGCTACACCTTC | CATSDSGQGADRYGYTF
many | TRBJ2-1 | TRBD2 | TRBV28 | TGTGCCAGCAGTTCCCCGACTAGCGGGAGACTCAATGAGCAGTTCTTC | CASSSPTSGRLNEQFF